This T cell receptor (beta chain) was obtained from a study of blood T cells in healthy people across ages. It was with a sample-barcoded 5' primer and a J-beta primer mix that a second PCR of about 6 to 12 cycles was run. TCRdb called the 5' RACE reads again in MiXCR, with one record for every CDR3 protein. The table has more than 500,000 distinct CDR3 sequences, roughly a quarter seen once. The CDR3 is made up of 12 amino acids. Germline lookup yields CDR1 SGHDN and CDR2 FVKESK. Study conclusions and caveats: Age advanced and TCR beta diversity per million T cells fell, roughly linearly.

This clonotype appeared many times. Its antigen is not known. These same records also appear under a second study, on T cells of mothers and their children.

This chain connects TRBV14 to TRBJ2-1; D remains unclear. The tail of the sequence fits TRBJ2-7 better, so the J call may be wrong. The sequence was obtained from a boy younger than 10 in good health. The sample was blood. Here the CDR3 DNA reads TGTGCCAGCAGCCCTGGTTTTTACGAGCAGTACTTC. It codes for CASSPGFYEQYF.